This is a list of T cell receptor beta chains from one sample in a study of identical twins. TCRdb reanalysed the 5' RACE reads using MiXCR and keeps one entry per CDR3 protein. Counted here are about 470,000 distinct CDR3 sequences, approximately 25% occurring once; the ten biggest clones make up over 2.5%. The same data also went into a second study, on T cells expressing NK-cell markers.

The sample taken for sequencing was CD4+ T cells sorted from blood. The receptors derive from a woman aged 18-29 years in good health. Each CDR3 is given with its conserved first and last residue. A D gene is named only where the DNA matches it firmly. The size of a clone is reported for some rows only, either as once, few or many, or as a class for expanded clones.

D gene: .; V gene: TRBV7-9; J gene: TRBJ1-5; clone size: .; CDR3 protein: CASSTDRAKPQHF; CDR3 DNA: TGTGCCAGCAGCACGGACCGAGCGAAGCCCCAGCATTTT
D gene: TRBD1; V gene: TRBV5-4; J gene: TRBJ1-1; clone size: .; CDR3 protein: CASSIPGQVRREAFF; CDR3 DNA: TGTGCCAGCAGCATACCGGGACAGGTGAGGAGGGAAGCTTTCTTT
D gene: .; V gene: TRBV5-5; J gene: TRBJ1-2; clone size: .; CDR3 protein: CASSSSRQFDRGYTF; CDR3 DNA: TGTGCCAGCAGCTCCTCTCGACAGTTCGATCGTGGCTACACCTTC
D gene: TRBD2; V gene: TRBV7-2; J gene: TRBJ2-7; clone size: few; CDR3 protein: CASSFGASGSYEQYF; CDR3 DNA: TGTGCCAGCAGCTTTGGGGCTAGCGGATCCTACGAGCAGTACTTC
D gene: TRBD1; V gene: TRBV29-1; J gene: TRBJ2-5; clone size: .; CDR3 protein: CSVDRDRGETQYF; CDR3 DNA: TGCAGCGTTGACCGGGACAGGGGAGAGACCCAGTACTTC
D gene: .; V gene: TRBV5-1; J gene: TRBJ1-1; clone size: .; CDR3 protein: CASSLAQGPSTEAFF; CDR3 DNA: TGCGCCAGCAGCTTGGCGCAGGGGCCGAGTACTGAAGCTTTCTTT
D gene: TRBD1; V gene: TRBV15; J gene: TRBJ2-1; clone size: .; CDR3 protein: CATSRQGAKNEQFF; CDR3 DNA: TGTGCCACCAGCAGACAGGGGGCGAAAAATGAGCAGTTCTTC
D gene: .; V gene: TRBV20-1; J gene: TRBJ2-2; clone size: .; CDR3 protein: CSASPRRSNTGELFF; CDR3 DNA: TGCAGTGCTAGTCCGCGGCGGTCGAACACCGGGGAGCTGTTTTTT
D gene: TRBD2; V gene: TRBV7-3; J gene: TRBJ2-1; clone size: few; CDR3 protein: CASSSTAGAGYSNEQFF; CDR3 DNA: TGTGCCAGCAGCTCGACGGCGGGAGCGGGGTATAGCAATGAGCAGTTCTTC
D gene: .; V gene: TRBV12-3/TRBV12-4; J gene: TRBJ1-2; clone size: .; CDR3 protein: CASSFTPDQYGYTF; CDR3 DNA: TGTGCCAGCAGTTTCACCCCGGATCAGTATGGCTACACCTTC
D gene: TRBD1; V gene: TRBV12-3/TRBV12-4; J gene: TRBJ1-1; clone size: many; CDR3 protein: CASSLGTVGTEAFF; CDR3 DNA: TGTGCCAGCAGTTTGGGGACAGTAGGAACTGAAGCTTTCTTT
D gene: .; V gene: TRBV6-1; J gene: TRBJ2-5; clone size: .; CDR3 protein: CASTEWAEQETQYF; CDR3 DNA: TGTGCCAGCACCGAATGGGCAGAACAAGAGACCCAGTACTTC
D gene: .; V gene: TRBV3-1; J gene: TRBJ2-3; clone size: few; CDR3 protein: CASSQDPGPSTDTQYF; CDR3 DNA: TGTGCCAGCAGCCAAGATCCCGGTCCTAGCACAGATACGCAGTATTTT
D gene: TRBD1; V gene: TRBV5-1; J gene: TRBJ1-6; clone size: few; CDR3 protein: CASSLGGQGGSPLHF; CDR3 DNA: TGCGCCAGCAGCTTGGGCGGACAGGGAGGGTCACCCCTCCACTTT
D gene: .; V gene: TRBV27; J gene: TRBJ2-5; clone size: .; CDR3 protein: CASRGLKQETQYF; CDR3 DNA: TGTGCCAGCCGGGGACTTAAACAAGAGACCCAGTACTTC
D gene: TRBD2; V gene: TRBV11-2; J gene: TRBJ2-1; clone size: .; CDR3 protein: CASSLEAGGPRFF; CDR3 DNA: TGTGCCAGCAGCTTAGAGGCGGGAGGGCCCCGGTTCTTC
D gene: TRBD1; V gene: TRBV10-3; J gene: TRBJ1-1; clone size: few; CDR3 protein: CAISPTGADTEAFF; CDR3 DNA: TGTGCCATCAGCCCTACAGGGGCGGACACTGAAGCTTTCTTT
D gene: TRBD2; V gene: TRBV9; J gene: TRBJ2-6; clone size: .; CDR3 protein: CASSVGLGRVLPGANVLTF; CDR3 DNA: TGTGCCAGCAGCGTGGGGTTGGGGAGGGTCTTACCTGGGGCCAACGTCCTGACTTTC